This T cell receptor beta chain was sequenced for a study of T cell repertoires in cytomegalovirus infection. Study-wide background: Through public TCR beta signatures, both CMV infection and matching HLA type were indicated. Study results and caveats: Summed frequency of public TCR beta families distinguished CMV carriers with the relevant HLA. Predominance within the ex vivo response was attributable to HLA-C-restricted CMV-specific TCR beta clonotypes.

V shed 6 bases and J 2 bases; nucleotides not matched to a gene: 8. The CDR3 sequence is 16 residues long. From germline, CDR1 is MNHEY and CDR2 SVGEGT. MiXCR, run by TCRdb on the reads, gives a single entry per CDR3 protein. This table has some 440,000 distinct CDR3 sequences, approximately 30% appearing once. In its sample, this clonotype was seen a few times. No antigen is known for it. The sequenced sample was PBMCs. The chain has TRBV6-2 or TRBV6-3 and TRBJ1-5, with 9 bases fitting TRBD1. The receptor was derived from a human donor in good health (CMV status not recorded). Some clones in this sample may be carry-over from other donors' samples. In nucleotides, the CDR3 is TGTGCCAGCAGAGAAACAGGGGGCAGGGGCAATCAGCCCCAGCATTTT. It translates to CASRETGGRGNQPQHF.